The present T cell receptor (beta chain) was sequenced within a study of blood T cell repertoires in COVID-19. About the research overall: Nucleic acid was either cDNA or gDNA, and it came from T cells, B-cell-depleted T cells, or PBMCs.

In the case of this clone: One junction end does not reproduce the germline sequence, and a read error may be involved.

TCRdb keeps only in-frame clones here, not all; method: immunoSEQ multiplex PCR. The sample includes over 130,000 clones, over 70% of them seen just once. CDR1 is SGHTA and CDR2 is FQGNSA in the germline V gene. The CDR3 extends over 13 amino acids. V gene TRBV7-2 combines with J gene TRBJ2-1; 9 nucleotides line up with TRBD1. The receptor was isolated from a man in his 60s with active or convalescent COVID-19. Sequenced sample: peripheral blood. DNA of the CDR3: TGTGCCAGCAGCTTAACAACCGGGACAGGGTCCCTCTTC. Its translation: CASSLTTGTGSLF.